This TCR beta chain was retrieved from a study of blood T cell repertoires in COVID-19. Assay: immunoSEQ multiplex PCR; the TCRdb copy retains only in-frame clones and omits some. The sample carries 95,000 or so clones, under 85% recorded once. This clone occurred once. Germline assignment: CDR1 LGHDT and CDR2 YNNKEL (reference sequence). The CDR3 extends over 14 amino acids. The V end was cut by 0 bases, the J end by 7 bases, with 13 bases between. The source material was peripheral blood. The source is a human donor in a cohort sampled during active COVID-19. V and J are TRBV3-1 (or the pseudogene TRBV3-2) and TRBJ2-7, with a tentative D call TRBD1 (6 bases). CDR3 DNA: TGTGCCAGCAGCCAAGATATGGGGGCGAGAGAGCAGTACTTC. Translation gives CASSQDMGAREQYF.